The 10 T cell receptor beta chains presented below share a single source sample, sequenced in a study of radiation and T cells in renal cell carcinoma (dated by TCRdb to 2018 to 2020). The sample's time point, from its label and the paper: blood 2 weeks post-SBRT. Explained via the paper, the treatment or condition label denotes: 15 Gy SBRT to primary tumor, nephrectomy 4 weeks later. Libraries were made using the immunoSEQ multiplex PCR assay. TCRdb re-hosts the immuneACCESS table, in-frame sequences only. Its copies lack some clones; in the studies checked, an unresolved V gene accounts for under half of them, and the cause for the rest is not known. The sample table shows 160,000 or so clones, and approximately 90% are seen once. The top ten hold under 15% of the sample. The specimen comprised blood, sampled from a patient whose treatment included radiotherapy and nephrectomy. The receptor set was obtained from a woman aged 50 to 60 with renal cell carcinoma.

This chain connects TRBV7-2 to TRBJ2-7, with a tentative D call TRBD2 (6 bases). Germline-derived CDR1 and CDR2 are SGHTA and FQGNSA. V was cut by 6 bases and J by 3 bases, with 21 bases left in between. The CDR3 consists of 16 residues. The CDR3 DNA follows: TGTGCCAGCAGTGTCCTTTCAACGGGAGCCATCTACGAGCAGTACTTC. Residues: CASSVLSTGAIYEQYF.

The CDR3 loop reads CASSRRGEQNTEAFF. CDR3 DNA: TGCGCCAGCAGCCGAAGGGGGGAGCAGAACACTGAAGCTTTCTTT. This rearrangement joins TRBV4-1 to TRBJ1-1, with D possibly matching TRBD1 (6 bases). V was clipped by 4 bases and J by 1 base, with 13 bases between them. The CDR3 runs 15 residues. Per germline, CDR1 MGHRA and CDR2 YSYEKL.

This chain joins TRBV30 and TRBJ1-2; 7 bases are shared with TRBD1. Trimming cost V 5 bases and J 0 bases; bases outside gene matches: 6. The CDR3 runs to 14 residues. The V gene's germline CDR1 is GTSNPN and CDR2 SVGIG (reference sequence). DNA for the CDR3: TGTGCCTGGGCCAGCCAGGGGGCTAACTATGGCTACACCTTC. As protein: CAWASQGANYGYTF.

The chain carries TRBV7-8 and TRBJ2-2, with D hard to call. V lost 5 bases and J 4 bases, leaving 11 bases between the germline ends. The CDR3 runs 14 residues. The germline V gene has CDR1 SGHVS and CDR2 FQNEAQ. DNA for the CDR3: TGTGCCAGCAGCACCCGTATGCCCACCGGGGAGCTGTTTTTT. Translated: CASSTRMPTGELFF.

The chain couples TRBV12-5 to TRBJ1-5; no firm D call. V lost 3 bases and J lost 2, with 23 bases in between. CDR1 LGHNT and CDR2 FRNRAP come from the germline V gene. The CDR3 sequence is 19 residues long. This CDR3 reads CASGFSLGNTRRGNQPQHF. CDR3 DNA sequence: TGTGCTAGTGGTTTTTCCTTAGGGAACACACGGAGGGGCAATCAGCCCCAGCATTTT.

The chain uses TRBV20-1 and TRBJ1-2; D might be TRBD1 (5 bases). The germline V gene encodes CDR1 DFQATT and CDR2 SNEGSKA (reference sequence). V gave up 3 bases and J gave up 3 bases, with 5 bases separating them. This CDR3 region has 11 residues. The CDR3 is CSARTDYGYTF. In nucleotides, the CDR3 is TGCAGTGCTAGGACAGACTATGGCTACACCTTC.

The gene calls are TRBV4-1 and TRBJ2-7; 7 bases match TRBD1. V shed 2 bases and J 8 bases; nucleotides not matched to a gene: 3. This CDR3 region has 12 residues. CDR1 is MGHRA, CDR2 YSYEKL, per germline. Written as DNA, the CDR3 is TGCGCCAGCAGCCAAACAGGGGAGAAGCAGTACTTC. This encodes CASSQTGEKQYF.

The chain joins TRBV10-3 to TRBJ1-2, with 8 positions matching TRBD1. Germline V gene sequence: CDR1 ENHRY, CDR2 SYGVKD. After removal of 4 bases from V and 6 bases from J, the junction contained 7 bases not matched to a gene. This CDR3 has 14 residues. CDR3: CAISGTGTGHGYTF. The CDR3 DNA follows: TGTGCCATCAGTGGGACGGGGACAGGCCATGGCTACACCTTC.

On this clone: The same CDR3 also results from other DNA sequences found in this sample. The gene calls are TRBV29-1 and TRBJ1-2; 8 positions agree with TRBD1. The V gene's germline CDR1 is SQVTM and CDR2 ANQGSEA. The CDR3 is 13 residues long. Trimming removed 3 bases from V and 2 bases from J; junction bases left unmatched: 2. The CDR3 is CSVDRQGNYGYTF. In DNA, the CDR3 is TGCAGCGTTGATCGACAGGGGAACTATGGCTACACCTTC.

The chain employs TRBV5-1 and TRBJ2-5; 8 bases match TRBD2. J lost 2 bases, V lost 4 bases, and 4 bases had no gene match. Germline CDR1 and CDR2: SGHRS and YFSETQ. This CDR3 region has 14 residues. In DNA, the CDR3 is TGCGCCAGCAGCCCGAGCGGGGGTCAAGAGACCCAGTACTTC. Its protein product is CASSPSGGQETQYF.